A selection of T cell receptor beta chains follows, all from one sample in a study of T cells after yellow fever vaccination. TCRdb processed the 5' RACE reads anew with MiXCR; each CDR3 protein has one entry. The data contain hundreds of thousands of distinct CDR3 sequences, about an eighth of them singletons. The source material was CD4+ T cells sorted from PBMCs, sampled 15 days after the yellow fever booster vaccination. Source of these receptors: a man in his late teens or twenties who received the YFV17D yellow fever vaccine. Each CDR3 is given with its conserved first and last residue. Each record gives: clone size, D gene, J gene, V gene, CDR3 protein, CDR3 DNA. A D gene is named only where the DNA matches it firmly. For some rows the clone size is stated as once, few or many, or as a class when expanded; others skip it.

few,TRBD1,TRBJ2-2,TRBV28,CASRQGQRTGELFF,TGTGCCAGCCGACAGGGCCAGAGGACCGGGGAGCTGTTTTTT
.,TRBD1,TRBJ2-2,TRBV5-1,CASSLDRGSTGELFF,TGCGCCAGCAGCTTGGACAGGGGTAGCACCGGGGAGCTGTTTTTT
few,TRBD1,TRBJ2-7,TRBV12-3/TRBV12-4,CASSLAGQGVYEQYF,TGTGCCAGCAGTTTAGCCGGACAGGGGGTCTACGAGCAGTACTTC
many,.,TRBJ1-1,TRBV6-2/TRBV6-3,CASRSASGGPIEAFF,TGTGCCAGCAGATCCGCCTCGGGCGGCCCGATAGAAGCTTTCTTT
few,.,TRBJ1-2,TRBV25-1,CASSLQGPSNYGYTF,TGTGCCAGCAGTCTCCAGGGGCCCTCTAACTATGGCTACACCTTC
few,.,TRBJ2-5,TRBV20-1,CSARVTGQETQYF,TGCAGTGCTAGAGTCACAGGGCAAGAGACCCAGTACTTC
.,.,TRBJ1-2,TRBV20-1,CSARTLLDGYTF,TGCAGTGCTAGGACACTTCTAGATGGCTACACCTTC
few,.,TRBJ1-2,TRBV13,CASSLGRSMGGYTF,TGTGCCAGCAGCTTAGGAAGGTCTATGGGTGGCTACACCTTC
.,TRBD1,TRBJ2-3,TRBV28,CASRTGLPTQYF,TGTGCCAGCAGGACAGGGCTGCCGACGCAGTATTTT
few,.,TRBJ1-4,TRBV20-1,CASPTNEKLFF,TGCGCCAGCCCAACTAATGAAAAACTGTTTTTT
.,TRBD1,TRBJ1-4,TRBV5-1,CASSVSGGDLGKLFF,TGCGCCAGCAGCGTCTCAGGGGGCGACCTTGGAAAACTGTTTTTT
.,TRBD1,TRBJ2-1,TRBV5-1,CASSLSPGGGEQFF,TGCGCCAGCAGCTTGAGCCCAGGGGGCGGTGAGCAGTTCTTC
few,.,TRBJ1-2,TRBV18,CASSQDSRSIYGYTF,TGTGCCAGCTCACAGGACAGTCGATCTATTTATGGCTACACCTTC
.,TRBD2,TRBJ2-1,TRBV5-4,CASSLGIAGGGNEQFF,TGTGCCAGCAGCTTGGGGATAGCGGGGGGTGGCAATGAGCAGTTCTTC
few,TRBD1,TRBJ1-5,TRBV20-1,CSASDRANQPQHF,TGCAGTGCTTCGGACAGGGCAAATCAGCCCCAGCATTTT
few,.,TRBJ1-5,TRBV9,CASSPLDQPQHF,TGTGCCAGCAGCCCCCTCGATCAGCCCCAGCATTTT
many,TRBD1,TRBJ2-1,TRBV12-3/TRBV12-4,CASRLGTGQVQFF,TGTGCCAGCAGGTTAGGGACAGGCCAAGTTCAGTTCTTC
.,.,TRBJ1-1,TRBV12-3/TRBV12-4,CASSEPGIENTEAFF,TGTGCCAGCAGTGAACCCGGGATTGAGAACACTGAAGCTTTCTTT
few,.,TRBJ1-2,TRBV5-1,CASSRFDSYGYTF,TGCGCCAGCAGCCGCTTTGACAGCTATGGCTACACCTTC
few,.,TRBJ2-1,TRBV5-1,CASRLRDFNEQFF,TGCGCCAGCAGACTCCGGGACTTCAATGAGCAGTTCTTC
few,.,TRBJ1-2,TRBV6-5,CASSIRGPRYGYTF,TGTGCCAGCAGCATCAGGGGCCCCCGCTATGGCTACACCTTC
few,TRBD1,TRBJ1-1,TRBV7-2,CASSLKGGEAFF,TGTGCCAGCAGCTTAAAAGGGGGCGAAGCTTTCTTT
.,.,TRBJ2-7,TRBV20-1,CSASVPGADHEQYF,TGCAGTGCTAGCGTTCCAGGGGCGGACCACGAGCAGTACTTC
.,.,TRBJ2-5,TRBV12-3/TRBV12-4,CASSLRVPTEETQYF,TGTGCCAGCAGTTTAAGGGTCCCCACTGAGGAGACCCAGTACTTC
few,.,TRBJ2-2,TRBV18,CASSPPTGRNTGELFF,TGTGCCAGCTCACCACCGACGGGACGGAACACCGGGGAGCTGTTTTTT
.,.,TRBJ2-1,TRBV11-3,CASSLEGAYNEQFF,TGTGCCAGCAGCTTAGAGGGGGCTTACAATGAGCAGTTCTTC
.,TRBD1,TRBJ2-2,TRBV7-6,CASSSGPGQGANTGELFF,TGTGCCAGCAGCTCGGGGCCGGGACAGGGGGCGAACACCGGGGAGCTGTTTTTT
few,.,TRBJ2-1,TRBV5-1,CASSFPGGNEQFF,TGCGCCAGCAGCTTCCCTGGGGGGAATGAGCAGTTCTTC
.,TRBD1,TRBJ2-3,TRBV12-3/TRBV12-4,CASSTGTGGRPDTQYF,TGTGCCAGCAGTACAGGGACAGGGGGCCGGCCAGATACGCAGTATTTT
.,.,TRBJ1-2,TRBV5-1,CASSPRTAPYGYTF,TGCGCCAGCAGCCCCCGGACAGCCCCATATGGCTACACCTTC
few,.,TRBJ2-2,TRBV7-9,CASSQQGSSGELFF,TGTGCCAGCAGCCAACAGGGATCGTCCGGGGAGCTGTTTTTT
.,TRBD2,TRBJ2-3,TRBV9,CASSAGGAPDTQYF,TGTGCCAGCAGCGCCGGGGGGGCCCCAGATACGCAGTATTTT
many,.,TRBJ2-5,TRBV24-1,CATSLRGLEETQYF,TGTGCCACCAGTTTACGGGGACTCGAAGAGACCCAGTACTTC